Each of the 32 T cell receptor beta chains below was sequenced from the same sample in a study of shared clonotypes between healthy human individuals. TCRdb keeps only in-frame clones here, not all; method: immunoSEQ multiplex PCR. The sample holds approximately 1,000,000 clones, about 84% seen once. The sequenced material came from memory CD4+ T cells from PBMCs. Subset meaning: CD45RA-negative fraction. These receptors all come from a man between 18 and 29 years old in good health. Some clones in this sample may be carry-over from other donors' samples.

This chain connects TRBV11-1 to TRBJ2-3, with 7 bases fitting TRBD1. The CDR3 is 14 amino acids. V was pared by 8 bases and J by 4 bases, with 9 bases of the junction left unmatched. CDR1 is SGHAT and CDR2 is FQDESV in the germline V gene (reference sequence). As DNA, the CDR3 is TGTGCCAGCCTAGACAGGGCGGGTGCAGATACGCAGTATTTT. This encodes CASLDRAGADTQYF.

Comments on this clone: This CDR3 is also generated by other DNA sequences in the sample. CDR3 coding DNA: TGTGCCAGCAGCGTCGGTCTAGCGGGAGGCTCAGATACGCAGTATTTT. It yields the protein CASSVGLAGGSDTQYF. J is TRBJ2-3 and V is TRBV9; TRBD2 matches at 11 bases. Germline-derived CDR1 and CDR2 are SGDLS and YYNGEE. The CDR3 spans 16 residues. The V gene end was trimmed by 2 bases and the J gene end by 4 bases; junction bases not matched to a gene: 6.

There are a few counts of this clone. The chain joins TRBV30 to TRBJ1-3; D not certain. The CDR3 has 12 amino acids. Trimming stripped 0 bases from V and 4 bases from J, with 4 bases between. The germline V gene has CDR1 GTSNPN and CDR2 SVGIG (reference sequence). The CDR3 region has the DNA TGTGCCTGGAGTGTAATGGGAAACACCATATATTTT. The encoded protein is CAWSVMGNTIYF. Variable domain in full (rest from reference TRBV30 and TRBJ1-3): SQTIHQWPATLVQPVGSPLSLECTVEGTSNPNLYWYRQAAGRGLQLLFYSVGIGQISSEVPQNLSASRPQDRQFILSSKKLLLSDSGFYLCAWSVMGNTIYFGEGSWLTVV.

This chain uses TRBV6-1 with TRBJ1-1; D is undetermined. Germline V gene lookup returns CDR1 MNHNS and CDR2 SASEGT. This CDR3 has 13 amino acids. With 3 bases removed from V and 3 bases from J, the gap between germline ends came to 8 bases. CDR3 coding DNA: TGTGCCAGCAGTGAGAGTTACTACACTGAAGCTTTCTTT. As protein: CASSESYYTEAFF.

This clone was recorded once. This chain uses TRBV6-5 with TRBJ2-5, with D hard to call. Trimming shortened V by 7 bases and J by 3 bases, and 12 bases separated the two germline ends. CDR3 length: 13 amino acids. Germline CDR1 MNHEY, CDR2 SVGAGI. The CDR3 loop is CASTIWQEETQYF. The CDR3 nucleotides read TGTGCCAGCACTATCTGGCAGGAAGAGACCCAGTACTTC.

The gene calls are TRBV15 and TRBJ2-7; the D gene is possibly TRBD2 (6 bases). Germline CDR1 LNHNV, CDR2 YYDKDF (reference sequence). Trimming took off 0 bases at V and 4 bases at J, with 16 bases between the two ends. The CDR3 consists of 16 residues. The CDR3 sequence: CATSREGAFGGYEQYF. The CDR3 region has the DNA TGTGCCACCAGCAGAGAGGGAGCCTTCGGGGGTTACGAGCAGTACTTC.

This sequence joins TRBV9 and TRBJ1-1; D is unclear. Trimming removed 3 bases from V and 10 bases from J, with 22 bases in between. The germline CDR1 and CDR2 sequences are SGDLS and YYNGEE. The CDR3 length is 15 residues. The CDR3 nucleotides are TGTGCCAGCAGCGCCCGTAGTTCACAGAACTTCGCAGCTTTCTTT. It is translated as CASSARSSQNFAAFF.

The chain couples TRBV4-3 to TRBJ2-7, with a tentative D call TRBD1 (5 bases). Germline V lookup: CDR1 LGHNA, CDR2 YSLEER. The CDR3 covers 15 residues. Trimming took 0 bases from V and 2 from J, leaving 11 bases between them. CDR3 sequence reads: CASSQDTQGPYEQYF. CDR3 DNA sequence: TGCGCCAGCAGCCAAGATACCCAGGGCCCCTACGAGCAGTACTTC.

This chain joins TRBV2 and TRBJ2-1; D is ambiguous. Germline V lookup: CDR1 SNHLY, CDR2 FYNNEI. The CDR3 length is 17 residues. Trimming took 2 bases from V and 2 from J, leaving 16 bases between them. The DNA of the CDR3 is TGTGCCAGCAGTGAATATTCAGCCCTCAGTCCCTACAATGAGCAGTTCTTC. Its translation: CASSEYSALSPYNEQFF.

The genes are TRBV10-3 and TRBJ1-2; D possibly corresponds to TRBD1 (6 bases). Germline V gene lookup returns CDR1 ENHRY and CDR2 SYGVKD. The CDR3 has 16 residues. Between the trimmed V and J ends, which lost 7 bases and 3 bases, there was a span of 21 bases. The CDR3 here is CAIKAVRGGEDYGYTF. CDR3 sequence (DNA): TGTGCCATCAAAGCCGTAAGGGGGGGCGAGGACTATGGCTACACCTTC.

The chain has TRBV19 and TRBJ2-4; 7 bases are shared with TRBD1. Per germline, CDR1 LNHDA and CDR2 SQIVND (reference sequence). The ends lost 0 bases at V and 15 bases at J; junction bases unmatched: 8. The CDR3 sequence is 13 residues long. CDR3 in DNA: TGTGCCAGTAGTATAGATTCCGGACAGGCCCGGTACTTC. This sequence encodes CASSIDSGQARYF.

The CDR3 is CASSSLLGTSKVRDTQYF. DNA for the CDR3: TGTGCCAGCAGTTCACTGCTCGGGACTAGTAAGGTCAGAGATACGCAGTATTTT. This chain joins TRBV27 and TRBJ2-3; 8 nucleotides line up with TRBD2. V trimming: 4 bases; J trimming: 5 bases; junction bases outside the gene matches: 17. CDR3 length: 18 residues. From germline, CDR1 is MNHEY and CDR2 SMNVEV (reference sequence).

The J gene is TRBJ2-7, the V gene TRBV2, with 9 nucleotides matching TRBD2. This CDR3 is 14 amino acids long. Germline values: CDR1 SNHLY, CDR2 FYNNEI. V shed 6 bases and J 5 bases; nucleotides not matched to a gene: 8. The CDR3 sequence: CASSQIAGAHEQYF. CDR3 in DNA: TGTGCCAGCAGCCAGATAGCGGGAGCCCACGAGCAGTACTTC.

A single count supports this clone. The rearrangement joins TRBV27 to TRBJ1-5; possibly TRBD1 for D (6 bases). The length of the CDR3 is 16 residues. V was cut by 5 bases and J by 0 bases, with 14 bases left in between. CDR1 is MNHEY, CDR2 SMNVEV, per germline (reference sequence). CDR3 bases: TGTGCCAGCAGTAGTACCGGGGGCTATAGCAATCAGCCCCAGCATTTT. This codes for CASSSTGGYSNQPQHF.

The J gene is TRBJ2-7, the V gene TRBV27; D is possibly TRBD1 (5 bases). Per the germline V gene, CDR1 is MNHEY and CDR2 is SMNVEV (reference sequence). The CDR3 has 14 amino acids. Trimming removed 5 bases at V and 6 bases at J, with 17 bases between. The CDR3 region has the DNA TGTGCCAGCAGTATAAACGGACAAATCGGCGAGCAGTACTTC. Translated: CASSINGQIGEQYF.

CDR3 nucleotide sequence: TGTGCCAGCAGTTACAGAGGGGAGGCGGAAAAACTGTTTTTT. This encodes CASSYRGEAEKLFF. The chain joins TRBV6-5 to TRBJ1-4; possible D gene TRBD1, 5 bases. Germline values: CDR1 MNHEY, CDR2 SVGAGI. This CDR3 is built from 14 residues. With 2 bases removed from V and 8 bases from J, the gap between germline ends came to 12 bases.

This clone was observed a handful of times. The V gene is TRBV4-3, the J gene TRBJ2-3; either TRBD1 or TRBD2 may supply D (6 bases each). V was cut by 4 bases and J by 8 bases, with 13 bases left in between. Per the germline V gene, CDR1 is LGHNA and CDR2 is YSLEER. This CDR3 region has 13 residues. CDR3 sequence reads: CASSRGARGTQYF. Written as DNA, the CDR3 is TGCGCCAGCAGCCGGGGGGCCCGCGGTACGCAGTATTTT.

This clone was seen only a few times. The chain combines TRBV7-9 with TRBJ2-5; D is possibly TRBD1 or TRBD2 (5 bases each). CDR1 is SEHNR and CDR2 is FQNEAQ in the germline V gene (reference sequence). V was pared by 0 bases and J by 5 bases, with 10 bases between. The CDR3 spans 14 residues. CDR3 sequence (DNA): TGTGCCAGCAGCTTAGCCGGGGCGGTTGAGACCCAGTACTTC. Protein: CASSLAGAVETQYF.

V is TRBV7-9 and J is TRBJ2-3, with TRBD2 as a possible D gene (6 bases). With 5 bases removed from V and 5 bases from J, the gap between germline ends came to 17 bases. CDR1 and CDR2 from the germline V gene are SEHNR and FQNEAQ (reference sequence). This CDR3 is built from 15 residues. CDR3 protein: CASSPIGGVGDTQYF. The CDR3 DNA reads TGTGCCAGCAGCCCGATCGGGGGAGTTGGAGATACGCAGTATTTT.

The chain uses TRBV18 and TRBJ2-7; the D gene is possibly TRBD2 (6 bases). Germline-derived CDR1 and CDR2 are KGHSH and LQKENI. This CDR3 contains 16 residues. The V and J ends lost 4 bases and 0 bases respectively, with 16 bases between them. The CDR3 protein is CASSRPGQGGSYEQYF. The CDR3 DNA is TGTGCCAGCTCACGACCAGGGCAGGGAGGCTCCTACGAGCAGTACTTC. The full variable domain, completed using reference TRBV18 and TRBJ2-7, is NAGVMQNPRHLVRRRGQEARLRCSPMKGHSHVYWYRQLPEEGLKFMVYLQKENIIDESGMPKERFSAEFPKEGPSILRIQQVVRGDSAAYFCASSRPGQGGSYEQYFGPGTRLTVT.

For the CDR3, the DNA is TGTGCCAGCACCCGGGGACTAGCTTACAATGAGCAGTTCTTC. Translation gives CASTRGLAYNEQFF. The genes are TRBV5-8 and TRBJ2-1, with TRBD2 identical over 9 bases. The J segment lost 4 bases and the V segment lost 6 bases, leaving 5 bases of the junction unmatched. CDR3 size: 14 residues. Germline CDR1 SGHTS, CDR2 YDEGEE. Drawing the rest from reference TRBV5-8 and TRBJ2-1, the complete variable domain is EAGVTQSPTHLIKTRGQQATLRCSPISGHTSVYWYQQALGLGLQFLLWYDEGEERNRGNFPPRFSGRQFPNYSSELNVNALELEDSALYLCASTRGLAYNEQFFGPGTRLTVL.

In its sample, this clone was seen a few times. The identical CDR3 is also encoded by other nucleotide sequences in the sample. The genes are TRBV5-1 and TRBJ1-1; no firm D call. The V gene's germline CDR1 is SGHRS and CDR2 YFSETQ. The V end lost 4 bases, the J end lost 1 base, and 8 bases lay between the germline ends. The CDR3 is 13 residues long. The CDR3 sequence is CASSDPANTEAFF. Written as DNA, the CDR3 is TGCGCCAGCAGCGACCCGGCGAACACTGAAGCTTTCTTT. Filled out from reference TRBV5-1 and TRBJ1-1, the complete variable domain reads KAGVTQTPRYLIKTRGQQVTLSCSPISGHRSVSWYQQTPGQGLQFLFEYFSETQRNKGNFPGRFSGRQFSNSRSEMNVSTLELGDSALYLCASSDPANTEAFFGQGTRLTVV.

Here the CDR3 DNA reads TGTGCCAGCAGTTTAGACAGGGCAAGCAATCAGCCCCAGCATTTT. Translation: CASSLDRASNQPQHF. V gene TRBV27 combines with J gene TRBJ1-5, with 7 bases identical to TRBD1. Trimming cost V 2 bases and J 1 base; bases outside gene matches: 2. Germline CDR1 and CDR2: MNHEY and SMNVEV (reference sequence). The CDR3 sequence is 15 residues long.

V and J are TRBV18 and TRBJ2-3; TRBD1 might be the D (6 bases). The germline V and J ends were trimmed by 3 bases and 2 bases, with 12 bases remaining between them. Germline CDR1 reads KGHSH; CDR2 reads LQKENI. This CDR3 comprises 15 residues. In DNA, the CDR3 is TGTGCCAGCTCACCCACTGGGGACAACACAGATACGCAGTATTTT. This sequence encodes CASSPTGDNTDTQYF.

The J gene is TRBJ2-1, the V gene TRBV28; D not resolved. V was shortened by 3 bases and J by 8 bases, with 17 bases between the two germline ends. Germline loops: CDR1 MDHEN, CDR2 SYDVKM. The CDR3 sequence is 15 residues long. The CDR3 region is CASSFRNGAAHEQFF. In DNA form, the CDR3 reads TGTGCCAGCAGTTTTCGAAATGGTGCCGCTCATGAGCAGTTCTTC.

The J gene is TRBJ1-3, the V gene TRBV7-9; D is ambiguous. Per the germline V gene, CDR1 is SEHNR and CDR2 is FQNEAQ (reference sequence). The germline V and J ends were trimmed by 5 bases and 4 bases, with 12 bases remaining between them. The CDR3 runs 14 residues. The CDR3 sequence: CASSPVSVGNTIYF. CDR3 DNA sequence: TGTGCCAGCAGCCCTGTTAGCGTCGGAAACACCATATATTTT. Together with reference TRBV7-9 and TRBJ1-3, the CDR3 gives the full variable domain: DTGVSQNPRHKITKRGQNVTFRCDPISEHNRLYWYRQTLGQGPEFLTYFQNEAQLEKSRLLSDRFSAERPKGSFSTLEIQRTEQGDSAMYLCASSPVSVGNTIYFGEGSWLTVV.

There are a few counts of this clone. The chain has TRBV7-3 and TRBJ2-1, with D unclear. Germline CDR1 SGHTA, CDR2 FQGTGA. The CDR3 runs to 13 residues. V shed 1 base and J shed 9 bases, with 10 bases lying between them. The CDR3 sequence is CASSLISEGEQFF. In DNA, the CDR3 is TGTGCCAGCAGCTTAATATCCGAAGGTGAGCAGTTCTTC.

This clone came up a few times. Distinct nucleotide sequences in the sample also encode this CDR3. The chain employs TRBV5-1 and TRBJ1-3, with D hard to call. Germline loops: CDR1 SGHRS, CDR2 YFSETQ. The CDR3 totals 14 residues. V lost 2 bases, J lost 3 bases, and 9 bases lay in between. CDR3 nucleotide sequence: TGCGCCAGCAGCTTCGCAGGAGATGGAAACACCATATATTTT. Translating gives CASSFAGDGNTIYF.

V gene TRBV7-8 combines with J gene TRBJ2-5; 7 bases fit TRBD2. The length of the CDR3 is 16 residues. Looked up from germline, CDR1 is SGHVS and CDR2 is FQNEAQ. Trimming removed 7 bases from V and 4 bases from J; junction bases left unmatched: 15. CDR3 nucleotide sequence: TGTGCCAGCACCCAAGGGACTCTTGGGGGGGGAGAGACCCAGTACTTC. Translated: CASTQGTLGGGETQYF.

The J gene is TRBJ2-5, the V gene TRBV25-1; tentatively, D is TRBD1 or TRBD2 (5 bases each). V gave up 5 bases and J gave up 0 bases, with 13 bases separating them. Germline CDR1 reads MGHDK; CDR2 reads SYGVNS. This CDR3 is built from 15 residues. This CDR3 is CASSPGVGDQETQYF. As DNA, the CDR3 is TGTGCCAGCAGTCCCGGGGTAGGGGACCAAGAGACCCAGTACTTC.

V and J are TRBV10-2 and TRBJ2-7; D gene uncertain. V lost 7 bases to trimming and J lost 3 bases, with 10 bases between them. Germline V gene data show CDR1 as WSHSY and CDR2 as SAAADI. This CDR3 comprises 12 residues. The chain's CDR3 is CASIQSGYEQYF. The CDR3 bases are TGCGCCAGCATTCAGTCAGGCTACGAGCAGTACTTC.

This rearrangement joins TRBV4-1 to TRBJ1-6, with D perhaps TRBD1 (5 bases). Germline V gene sequence: CDR1 MGHRA, CDR2 YSYEKL. V was clipped by 0 bases and J by 7 bases, with 10 bases between them. The CDR3 is 15 amino acids. CDR3 bases: TGCGCCAGCAGCCAAGAGACAGTAGGCAATTCACCCCTCCACTTT. Its translation: CASSQETVGNSPLHF.